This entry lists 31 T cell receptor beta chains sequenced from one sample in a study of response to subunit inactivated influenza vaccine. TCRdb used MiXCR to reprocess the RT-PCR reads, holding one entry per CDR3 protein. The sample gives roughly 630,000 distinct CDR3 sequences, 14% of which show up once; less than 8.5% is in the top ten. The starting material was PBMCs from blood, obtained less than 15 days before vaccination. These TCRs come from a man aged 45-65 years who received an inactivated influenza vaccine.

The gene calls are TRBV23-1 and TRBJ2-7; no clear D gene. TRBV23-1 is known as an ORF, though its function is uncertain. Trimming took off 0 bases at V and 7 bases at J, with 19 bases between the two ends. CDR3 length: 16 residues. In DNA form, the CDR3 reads TGCGCCAGCAGTCAATCCCTTCAAGGCCCTCCGAAGGAGCAGTACTTC. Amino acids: CASSQSLQGPPKEQYF.

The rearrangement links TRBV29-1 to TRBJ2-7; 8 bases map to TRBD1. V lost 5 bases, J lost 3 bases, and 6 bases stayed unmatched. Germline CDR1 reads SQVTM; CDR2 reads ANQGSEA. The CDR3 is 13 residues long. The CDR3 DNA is TGCAGCGTTCGACAGGGGAATAACTACGAGCAGTACTTC. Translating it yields CSVRQGNNYEQYF.

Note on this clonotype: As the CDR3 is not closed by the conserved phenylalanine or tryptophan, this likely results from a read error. This chain's CDR3 is CASSQDMTGTTDTQYS. The CDR3 DNA reads as TGCGCCAGCAGCCAAGACATGACAGGAACCACAGATACGCAGTATTCT. This chain uses TRBV4-3 with TRBJ2-3, with a possible D match to TRBD1 (6 bases). The CDR3 totals 16 residues. The germline gives CDR1 LGHNA, CDR2 YSLEER. V lost 0 bases to trimming and J lost 2 bases, with 12 bases between them.

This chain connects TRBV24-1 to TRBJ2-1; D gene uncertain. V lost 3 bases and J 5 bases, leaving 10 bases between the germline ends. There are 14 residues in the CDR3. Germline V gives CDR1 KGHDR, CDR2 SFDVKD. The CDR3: CATSDTLRNNEQFF. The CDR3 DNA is TGTGCCACCAGTGATACACTCCGAAACAATGAGCAGTTCTTC.

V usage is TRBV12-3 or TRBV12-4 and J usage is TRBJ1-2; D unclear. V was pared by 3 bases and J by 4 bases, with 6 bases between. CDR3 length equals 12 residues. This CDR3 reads CASSLSRYGYTF. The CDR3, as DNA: TGTGCCAGCAGTTTGAGTCGCTATGGCTACACCTTC.

The CDR3 loop reads CASSPTTGIYGYTF. CDR3 bases: TGTGCCAGCAGCCCGACGACAGGGATCTATGGCTACACCTTC. The rearrangement links TRBV7-6 to TRBJ1-2, with 7 bases lining up with TRBD1. The CDR3 contains 14 residues. CDR1 and CDR2 from the germline V gene are SGHVS and FNYEAQ. The J segment lost 4 bases and the V segment lost 5 bases, leaving 7 bases of the junction unmatched.

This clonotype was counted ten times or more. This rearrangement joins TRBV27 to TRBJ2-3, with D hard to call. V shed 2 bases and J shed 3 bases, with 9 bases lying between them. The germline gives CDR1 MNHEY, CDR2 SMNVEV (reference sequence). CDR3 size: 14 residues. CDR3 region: CASSLSWGTDTQYF. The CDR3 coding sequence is TGTGCCAGCAGTTTAAGTTGGGGAACAGATACGCAGTATTTT.

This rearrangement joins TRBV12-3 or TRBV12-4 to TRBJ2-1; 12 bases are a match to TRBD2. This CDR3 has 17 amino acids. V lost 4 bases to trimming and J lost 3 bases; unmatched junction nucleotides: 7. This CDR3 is CASSSSGLAGLYNEQFF. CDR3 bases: TGTGCCAGCAGTTCGTCGGGACTAGCGGGCCTCTACAATGAGCAGTTCTTC.

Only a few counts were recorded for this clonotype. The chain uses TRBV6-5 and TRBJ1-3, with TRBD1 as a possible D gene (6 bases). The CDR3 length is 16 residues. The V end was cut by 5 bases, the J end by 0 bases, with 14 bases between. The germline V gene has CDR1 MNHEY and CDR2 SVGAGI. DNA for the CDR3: TGTGCCAGCAGTAGTCGACAGGAGAACTCTGGAAACACCATATATTTT. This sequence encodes CASSSRQENSGNTIYF.

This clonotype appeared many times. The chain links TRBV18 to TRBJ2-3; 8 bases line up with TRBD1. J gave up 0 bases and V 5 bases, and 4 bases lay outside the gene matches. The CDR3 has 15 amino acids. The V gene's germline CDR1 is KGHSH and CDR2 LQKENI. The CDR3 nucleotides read TGTGCCAGCTCAGGGACAGGAGCTAGCACAGATACGCAGTATTTT. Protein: CASSGTGASTDTQYF.

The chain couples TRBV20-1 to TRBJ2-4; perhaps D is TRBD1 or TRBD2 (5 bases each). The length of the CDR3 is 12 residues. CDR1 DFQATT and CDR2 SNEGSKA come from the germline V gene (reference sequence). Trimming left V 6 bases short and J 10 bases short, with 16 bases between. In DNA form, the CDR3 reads TGCAGTGCCGTGGGACCTCTTCGGATTCAGTACTTC. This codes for CSAVGPLRIQYF.

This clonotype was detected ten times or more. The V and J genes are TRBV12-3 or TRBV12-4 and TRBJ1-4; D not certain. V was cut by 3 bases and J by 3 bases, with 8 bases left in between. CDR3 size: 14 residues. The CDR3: CASSFPGSNEKLFF. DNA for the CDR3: TGTGCCAGCAGTTTCCCGGGATCTAATGAAAAACTGTTTTTT.

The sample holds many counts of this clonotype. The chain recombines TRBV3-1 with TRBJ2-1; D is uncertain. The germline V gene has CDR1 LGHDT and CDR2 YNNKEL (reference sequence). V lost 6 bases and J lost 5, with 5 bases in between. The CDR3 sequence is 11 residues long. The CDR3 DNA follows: TGTGCCAGCAGACATAACAATGAGCAGTTCTTC. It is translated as CASRHNNEQFF.

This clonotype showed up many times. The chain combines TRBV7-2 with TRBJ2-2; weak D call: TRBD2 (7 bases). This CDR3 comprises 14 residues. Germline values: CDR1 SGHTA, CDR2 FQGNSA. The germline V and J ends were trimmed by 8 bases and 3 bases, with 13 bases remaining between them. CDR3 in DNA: TGTGCCAGCGGGGGGGGCATGTACACCGGGGAGCTGTTTTTT. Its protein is CASGGGMYTGELFF.

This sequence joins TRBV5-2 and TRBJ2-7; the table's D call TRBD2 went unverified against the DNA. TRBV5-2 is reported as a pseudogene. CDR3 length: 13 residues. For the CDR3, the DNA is TGTGCCATCGGCCCCGGGCTAGCCTACGAGCAGTACTTC. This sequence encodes CAIGPGLAYEQYF.

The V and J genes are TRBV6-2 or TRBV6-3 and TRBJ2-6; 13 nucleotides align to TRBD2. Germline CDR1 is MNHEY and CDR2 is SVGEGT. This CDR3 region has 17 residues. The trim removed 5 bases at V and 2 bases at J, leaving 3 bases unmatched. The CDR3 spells CASSTTSGRPGANVLTF. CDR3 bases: TGTGCCAGCAGTACGACTAGCGGGAGGCCTGGGGCCAACGTCCTGACTTTC.

The CDR3 DNA follows: TGTGCCAGCAGTTTACCGCCCGGGAGGGCCGGAGATACGCAGTATTTT. It yields the protein CASSLPPGRAGDTQYF. J is TRBJ2-3 and V is TRBV12-3 or TRBV12-4, with 8 bases fitting TRBD2. V trimming: 2 bases; J trimming: 5 bases; junction bases outside the gene matches: 9. This CDR3 has 16 residues.

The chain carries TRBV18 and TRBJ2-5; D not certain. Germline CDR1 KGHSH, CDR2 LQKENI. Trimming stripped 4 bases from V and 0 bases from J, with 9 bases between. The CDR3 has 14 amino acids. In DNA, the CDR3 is TGTGCCAGCTCACTGCAGGTTAACCAAGAGACCCAGTACTTC. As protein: CASSLQVNQETQYF.

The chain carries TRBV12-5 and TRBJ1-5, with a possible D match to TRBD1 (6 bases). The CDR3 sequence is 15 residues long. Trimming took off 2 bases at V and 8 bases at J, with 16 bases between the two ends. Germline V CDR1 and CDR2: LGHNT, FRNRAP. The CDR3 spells CASGLLLQGGKPQHF. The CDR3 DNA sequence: TGTGCTAGTGGTTTGCTTCTACAGGGAGGTAAGCCCCAGCATTTT.

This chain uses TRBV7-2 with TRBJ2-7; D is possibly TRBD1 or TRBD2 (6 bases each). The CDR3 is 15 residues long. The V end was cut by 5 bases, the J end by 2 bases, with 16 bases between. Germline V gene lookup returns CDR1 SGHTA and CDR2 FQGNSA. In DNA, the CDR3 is TGTGCCAGCAGCCCCGGAGGGGGTCCTACCTACGAGCAGTACTTC. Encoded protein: CASSPGGGPTYEQYF.

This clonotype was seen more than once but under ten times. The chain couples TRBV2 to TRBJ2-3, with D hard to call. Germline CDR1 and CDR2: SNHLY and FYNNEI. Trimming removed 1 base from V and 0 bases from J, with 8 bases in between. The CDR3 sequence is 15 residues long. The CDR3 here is CASSEVGLSTDTQYF. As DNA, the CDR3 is TGTGCCAGCAGTGAAGTGGGCCTTAGCACAGATACGCAGTATTTT. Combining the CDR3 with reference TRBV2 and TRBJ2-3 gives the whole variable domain EPEVTQTPSHQVTQMGQEVILRCVPISNHLYFYWYRQILGQKVEFLVSFYNNEISEKSEIFDDQFSVERPDGSNFTLKIRSTKLEDSAMYFCASSEVGLSTDTQYFGPGTRLTVL.

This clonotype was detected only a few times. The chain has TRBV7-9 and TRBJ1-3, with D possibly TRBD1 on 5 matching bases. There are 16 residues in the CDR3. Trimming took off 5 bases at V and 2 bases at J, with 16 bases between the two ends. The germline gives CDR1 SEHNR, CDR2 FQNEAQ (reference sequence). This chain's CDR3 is CASSTRDVGTGNTIYF. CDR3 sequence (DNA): TGTGCCAGCAGCACCAGGGACGTCGGAACTGGAAACACCATATATTTT.

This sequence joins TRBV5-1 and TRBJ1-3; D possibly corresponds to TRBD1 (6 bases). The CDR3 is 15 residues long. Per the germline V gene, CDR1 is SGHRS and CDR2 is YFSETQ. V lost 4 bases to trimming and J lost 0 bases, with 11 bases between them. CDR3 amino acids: CASSAGQHSGNTIYF. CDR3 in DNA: TGCGCCAGCAGCGCGGGACAACACTCTGGAAACACCATATATTTT.

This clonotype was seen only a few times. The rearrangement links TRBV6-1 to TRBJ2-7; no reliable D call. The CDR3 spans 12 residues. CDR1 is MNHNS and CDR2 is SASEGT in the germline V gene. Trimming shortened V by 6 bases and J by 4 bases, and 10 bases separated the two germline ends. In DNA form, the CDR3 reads TGTGCCAGCAGACCTCAGGCGTACGAGCAGTACTTC. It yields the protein CASRPQAYEQYF.

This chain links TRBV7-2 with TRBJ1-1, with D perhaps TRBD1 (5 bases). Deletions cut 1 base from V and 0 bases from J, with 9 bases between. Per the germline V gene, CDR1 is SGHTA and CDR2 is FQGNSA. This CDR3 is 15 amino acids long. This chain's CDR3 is CASSLGTNLNTEAFF. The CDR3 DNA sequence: TGTGCCAGCAGCTTAGGGACAAACCTGAACACTGAAGCTTTCTTT.

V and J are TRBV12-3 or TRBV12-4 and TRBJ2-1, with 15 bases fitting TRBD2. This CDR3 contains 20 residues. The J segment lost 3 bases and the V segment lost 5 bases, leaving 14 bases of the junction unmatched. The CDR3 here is CASSPRGLAGGLGCYNEQFF. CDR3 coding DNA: TGTGCCAGCAGTCCCAGGGGACTAGCGGGAGGACTGGGCTGCTACAATGAGCAGTTCTTC.

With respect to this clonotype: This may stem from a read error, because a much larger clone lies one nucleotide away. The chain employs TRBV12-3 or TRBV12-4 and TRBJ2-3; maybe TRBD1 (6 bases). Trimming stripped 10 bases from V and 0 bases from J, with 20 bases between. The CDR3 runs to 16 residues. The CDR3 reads CAISSRDTISTDTQYF. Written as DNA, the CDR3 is TGTGCCATCAGCAGTCGGGACACTATCAGCACAGATACGCAGTATTTT.

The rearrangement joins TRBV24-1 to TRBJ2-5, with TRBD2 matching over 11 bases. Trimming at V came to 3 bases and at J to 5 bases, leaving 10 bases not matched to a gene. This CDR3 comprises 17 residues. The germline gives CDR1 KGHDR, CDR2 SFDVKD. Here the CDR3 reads CATSDGSGTSGMETQYF. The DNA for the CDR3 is TGTGCCACCAGTGATGGTTCCGGGACTAGCGGTATGGAGACCCAGTACTTC.

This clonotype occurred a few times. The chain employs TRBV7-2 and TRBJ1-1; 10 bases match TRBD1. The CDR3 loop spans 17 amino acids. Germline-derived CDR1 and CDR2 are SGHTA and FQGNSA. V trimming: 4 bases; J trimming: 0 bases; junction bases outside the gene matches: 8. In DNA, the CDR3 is TGTGCCAGCAGCTCCCGGGACAGGGGACCAATGAACACTGAAGCTTTCTTT. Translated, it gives CASSSRDRGPMNTEAFF.

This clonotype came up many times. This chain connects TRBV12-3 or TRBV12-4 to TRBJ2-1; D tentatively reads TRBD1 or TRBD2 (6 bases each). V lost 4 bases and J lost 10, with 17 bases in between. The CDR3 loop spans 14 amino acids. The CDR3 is CASSSIQGLWEQFF. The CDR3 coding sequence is TGTGCCAGCAGTTCCATACAGGGACTGTGGGAGCAGTTCTTC.

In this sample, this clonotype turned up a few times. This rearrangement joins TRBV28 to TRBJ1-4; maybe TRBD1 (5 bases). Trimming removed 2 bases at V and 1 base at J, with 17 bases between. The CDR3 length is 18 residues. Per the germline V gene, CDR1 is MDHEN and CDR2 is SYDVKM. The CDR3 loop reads CASSLRGFLGGTNEKLFF. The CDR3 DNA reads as TGTGCCAGCAGTTTAAGGGGCTTCCTAGGAGGAACTAATGAAAAACTGTTTTTT.